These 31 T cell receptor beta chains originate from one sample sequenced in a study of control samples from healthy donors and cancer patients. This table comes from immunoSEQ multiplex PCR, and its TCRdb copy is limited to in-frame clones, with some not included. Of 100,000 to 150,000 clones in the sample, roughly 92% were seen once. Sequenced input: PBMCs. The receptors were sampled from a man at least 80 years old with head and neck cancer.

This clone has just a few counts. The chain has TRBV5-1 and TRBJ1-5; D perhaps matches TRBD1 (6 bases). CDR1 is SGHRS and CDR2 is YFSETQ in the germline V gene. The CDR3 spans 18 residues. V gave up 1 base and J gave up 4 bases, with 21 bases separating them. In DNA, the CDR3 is TGCGCCAGCAGCTTGATGGACCCACAGGGAAGGAGTAATCAGCCCCAGCATTTT. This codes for CASSLMDPQGRSNQPQHF.

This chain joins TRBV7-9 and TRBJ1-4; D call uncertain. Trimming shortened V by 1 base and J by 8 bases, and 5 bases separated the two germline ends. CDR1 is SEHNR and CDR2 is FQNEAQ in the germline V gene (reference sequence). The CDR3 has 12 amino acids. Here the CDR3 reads CASSLGAEKLFF. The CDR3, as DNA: TGTGCCAGCAGCTTAGGGGCCGAAAAACTGTTTTTT.

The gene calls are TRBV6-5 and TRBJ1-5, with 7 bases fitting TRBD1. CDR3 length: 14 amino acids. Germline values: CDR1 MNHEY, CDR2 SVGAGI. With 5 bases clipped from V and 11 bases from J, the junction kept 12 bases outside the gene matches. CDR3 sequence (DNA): TGTGCCAGCAGTCCCGGGGAGGGGGGGACAGCCCAGCATTTT. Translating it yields CASSPGEGGTAQHF.

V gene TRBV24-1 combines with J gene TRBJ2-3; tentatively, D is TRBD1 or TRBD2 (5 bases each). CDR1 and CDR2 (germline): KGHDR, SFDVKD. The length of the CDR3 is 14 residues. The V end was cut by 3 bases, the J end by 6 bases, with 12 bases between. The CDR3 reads CATSDQQRGDTQYF. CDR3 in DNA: TGTGCCACCAGTGATCAGCAGAGGGGCGATACGCAGTATTTT.

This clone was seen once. CDR3 nucleotide sequence: TGTGCCAGCAGTCTCCGGACCGTCGGGGAGCAGTTCTTC. It codes for CASSLRTVGEQFF. The gene calls are TRBV7-2 and TRBJ2-1; D not resolved. CDR1 is SGHTA, CDR2 FQGNSA, per germline. This CDR3 is built from 13 residues. V was shortened by 6 bases and J by 10 bases, with 16 bases between the two germline ends. Full variable domain (outside the CDR3, taken from reference TRBV7-2 and TRBJ2-1): GAGVSQSPSNKVTEKGKDVELRCDPISGHTALYWYRQSLGQGLEFLIYFQGNSAPDKSGLPSDRFSAERTGGSVSTLTIQRTQQEDSAVYLCASSLRTVGEQFFGPGTRLTVL.

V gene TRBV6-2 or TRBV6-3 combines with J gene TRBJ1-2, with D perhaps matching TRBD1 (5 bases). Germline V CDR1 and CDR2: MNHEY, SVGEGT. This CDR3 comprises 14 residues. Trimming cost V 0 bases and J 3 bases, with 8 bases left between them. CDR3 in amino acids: CASSYSRGYYGYTF. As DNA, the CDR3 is TGTGCCAGCAGTTACTCGCGGGGGTACTATGGCTACACCTTC.

This CDR3 reads CSSLYRDREGSTDTQYF. In DNA, the CDR3 is TGCAGCTCCCTTTACCGGGACAGGGAAGGGAGTACAGATACGCAGTATTTT. V is TRBV29-1 and J is TRBJ2-3; 9 bases match TRBD1. The CDR3 runs to 17 residues. With 8 bases clipped from V and 3 bases from J, the junction kept 18 bases outside the gene matches. Germline CDR1 and CDR2: SQVTM and ANQGSEA.

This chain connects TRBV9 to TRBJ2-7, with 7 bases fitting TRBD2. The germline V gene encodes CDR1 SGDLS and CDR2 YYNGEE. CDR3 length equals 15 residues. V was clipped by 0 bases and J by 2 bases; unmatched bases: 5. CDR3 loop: CASSVVGGPTYEQYF. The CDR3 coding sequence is TGTGCCAGCAGCGTAGTGGGAGGGCCGACCTACGAGCAGTACTTC. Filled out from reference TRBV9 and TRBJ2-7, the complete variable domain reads DSGVTQTPKHLITATGQRVTLRCSPRSGDLSVYWYQQSLDQGLQFLIQYYNGEERAKGNILERFSAQQFPDLHSELNLSSLELGDSALYFCASSVVGGPTYEQYFGPGTRLTVT.

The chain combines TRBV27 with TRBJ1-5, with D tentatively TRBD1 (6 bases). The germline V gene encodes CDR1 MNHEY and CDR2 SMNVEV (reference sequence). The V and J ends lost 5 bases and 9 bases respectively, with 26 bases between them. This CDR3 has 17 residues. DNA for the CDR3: TGTGCCAGCAGTAACCGACCAATCACAGGGCCGTTATGGCCCCAGCATTTT. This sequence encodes CASSNRPITGPLWPQHF.

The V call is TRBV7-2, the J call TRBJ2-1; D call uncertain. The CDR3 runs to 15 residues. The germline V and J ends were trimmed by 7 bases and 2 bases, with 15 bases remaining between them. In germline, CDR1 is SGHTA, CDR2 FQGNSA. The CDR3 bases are TGTGCCAGCACCCCTGAAGCCTATCCCTACAATGAGCAGTTCTTC. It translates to CASTPEAYPYNEQFF.

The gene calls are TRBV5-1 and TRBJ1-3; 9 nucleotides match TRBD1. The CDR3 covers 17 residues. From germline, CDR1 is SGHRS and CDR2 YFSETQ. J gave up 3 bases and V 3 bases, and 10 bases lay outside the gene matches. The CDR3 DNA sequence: TGCGCCAGCAGCTCTAACTCCGGGACAGGGCTTGGAAACACCATATATTTT. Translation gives CASSSNSGTGLGNTIYF.

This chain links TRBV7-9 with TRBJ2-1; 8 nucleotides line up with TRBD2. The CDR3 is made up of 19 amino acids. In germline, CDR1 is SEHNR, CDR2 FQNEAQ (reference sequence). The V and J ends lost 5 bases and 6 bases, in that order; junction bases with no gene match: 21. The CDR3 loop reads CASSPLLAGGPKAANEQFF. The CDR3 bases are TGTGCCAGCAGCCCCCTTCTCGCGGGGGGCCCGAAGGCAGCCAATGAGCAGTTCTTC.

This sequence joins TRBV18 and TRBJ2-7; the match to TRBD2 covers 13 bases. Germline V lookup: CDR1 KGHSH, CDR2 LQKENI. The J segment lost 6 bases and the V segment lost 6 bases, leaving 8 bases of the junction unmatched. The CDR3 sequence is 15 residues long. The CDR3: CASSRTSGSYIEQYF. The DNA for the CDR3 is TGTGCCAGCTCCCGGACTAGCGGGAGTTACATCGAGCAGTACTTC.

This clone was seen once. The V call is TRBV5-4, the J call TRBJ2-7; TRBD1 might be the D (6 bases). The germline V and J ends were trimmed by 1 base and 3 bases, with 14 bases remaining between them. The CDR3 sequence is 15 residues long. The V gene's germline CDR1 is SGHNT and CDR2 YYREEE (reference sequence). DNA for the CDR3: TGTGCCAGCAGCTTGTCCGTCGCCAGGGGCTACGAGCAGTACTTC. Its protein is CASSLSVARGYEQYF.

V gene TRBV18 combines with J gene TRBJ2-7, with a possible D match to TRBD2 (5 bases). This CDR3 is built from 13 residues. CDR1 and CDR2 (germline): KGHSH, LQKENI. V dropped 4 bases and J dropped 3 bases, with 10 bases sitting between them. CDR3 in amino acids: CASSRNGDYEQYF. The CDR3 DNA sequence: TGTGCCAGCTCACGAAACGGGGACTACGAGCAGTACTTC.

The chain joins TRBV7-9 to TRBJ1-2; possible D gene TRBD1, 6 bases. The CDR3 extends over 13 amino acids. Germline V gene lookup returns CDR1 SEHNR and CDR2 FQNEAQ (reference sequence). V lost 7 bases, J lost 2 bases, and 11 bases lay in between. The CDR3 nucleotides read TGTGCCAGCAACCCACAGGGAAACTATGGCTACACCTTC. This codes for CASNPQGNYGYTF.

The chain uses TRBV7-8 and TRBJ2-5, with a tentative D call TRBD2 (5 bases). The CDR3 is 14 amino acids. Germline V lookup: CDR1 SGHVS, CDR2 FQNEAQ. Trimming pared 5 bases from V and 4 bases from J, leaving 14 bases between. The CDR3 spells CASSRTWFGETQYF. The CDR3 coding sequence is TGTGCCAGCAGCCGGACTTGGTTTGGAGAGACCCAGTACTTC.

CDR3 DNA: TGTGCCAGCAGGTCCGGGACAGGTAATTACGAGCAGTACTTC. Amino acids: CASRSGTGNYEQYF. V usage is TRBV6-6 and J usage is TRBJ2-7; 8 nucleotides match TRBD1. Germline V gene sequence: CDR1 MNHNY, CDR2 SVGAGI (reference sequence). Trimming removed 6 bases from V and 4 bases from J; junction bases left unmatched: 8. There are 14 residues in the CDR3.

The CDR3 DNA reads TGTGCCAGCTCACCCACTCGGACAGGTCGCACAGATACGCAGTATTTT. This encodes CASSPTRTGRTDTQYF. The chain employs TRBV18 and TRBJ2-3; TRBD1 agrees at 7 bases. Germline values: CDR1 KGHSH, CDR2 LQKENI. V was pared by 3 bases and J by 1 base, with 7 bases of the junction left unmatched. The CDR3 is made up of 16 amino acids.

The CDR3 nucleotides are TGTGCCAGCAGTCCACGGGGCGGCCCCTACGAGCAGTACTTC. Its translation: CASSPRGGPYEQYF. The chain has TRBV6-5 and TRBJ2-7; D might be TRBD1 or TRBD2, each matching 5 bases. This CDR3 region has 14 residues. Trimming cost V 5 bases and J 2 bases, with 13 bases left between them. Per germline, CDR1 MNHEY and CDR2 SVGAGI.

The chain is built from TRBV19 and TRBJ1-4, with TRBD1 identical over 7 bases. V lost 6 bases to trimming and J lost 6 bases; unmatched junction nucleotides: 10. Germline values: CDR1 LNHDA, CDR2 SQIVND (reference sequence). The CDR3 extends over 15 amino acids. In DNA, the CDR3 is TGTGCCAGTAGGACTCTAGGGGGCGCGGATGAAAAACTGTTTTTT. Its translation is CASRTLGGADEKLFF.

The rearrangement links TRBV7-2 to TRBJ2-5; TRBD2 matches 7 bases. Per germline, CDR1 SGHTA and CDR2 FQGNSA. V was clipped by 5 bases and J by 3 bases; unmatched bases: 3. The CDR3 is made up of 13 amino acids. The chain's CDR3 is CASSRGGEETQYF. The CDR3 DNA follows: TGTGCCAGCAGCCGCGGGGGAGAAGAGACCCAGTACTTC.

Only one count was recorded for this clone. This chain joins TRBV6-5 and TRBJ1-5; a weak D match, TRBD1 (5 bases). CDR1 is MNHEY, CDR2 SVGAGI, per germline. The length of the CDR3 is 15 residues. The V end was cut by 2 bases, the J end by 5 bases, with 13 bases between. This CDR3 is CASSYGAGGDQPQHF. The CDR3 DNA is TGTGCCAGCAGTTACGGGGCCGGGGGGGATCAGCCCCAGCATTTT.

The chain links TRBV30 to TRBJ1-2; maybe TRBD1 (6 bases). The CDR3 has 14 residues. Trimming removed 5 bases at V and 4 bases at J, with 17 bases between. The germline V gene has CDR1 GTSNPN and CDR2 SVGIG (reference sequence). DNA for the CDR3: TGTGCCTGGGGGAGGGGGGTTTTGGGCTATGGCTACACCTTC. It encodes CAWGRGVLGYGYTF. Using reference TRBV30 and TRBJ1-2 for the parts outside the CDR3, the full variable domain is SQTIHQWPATLVQPVGSPLSLECTVEGTSNPNLYWYRQAAGRGLQLLFYSVGIGQISSEVPQNLSASRPQDRQFILSSKKLLLSDSGFYLCAWGRGVLGYGYTFGSGTRLTVV.

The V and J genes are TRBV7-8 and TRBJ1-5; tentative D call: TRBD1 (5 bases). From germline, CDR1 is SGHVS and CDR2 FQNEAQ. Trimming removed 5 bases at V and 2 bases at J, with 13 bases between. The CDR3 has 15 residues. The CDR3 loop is CASSLGRVRNQPQHF. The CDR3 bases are TGTGCCAGCAGCCTCGGCAGGGTTCGCAATCAGCCCCAGCATTTT.

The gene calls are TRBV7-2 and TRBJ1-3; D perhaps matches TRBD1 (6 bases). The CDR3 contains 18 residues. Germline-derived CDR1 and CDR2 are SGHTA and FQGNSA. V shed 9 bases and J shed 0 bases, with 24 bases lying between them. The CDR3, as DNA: TGTGCCAGTTACAGGGACCCTTATCCGAGTAGCTCTGGAAACACCATATATTTT. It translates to CASYRDPYPSSSGNTIYF.

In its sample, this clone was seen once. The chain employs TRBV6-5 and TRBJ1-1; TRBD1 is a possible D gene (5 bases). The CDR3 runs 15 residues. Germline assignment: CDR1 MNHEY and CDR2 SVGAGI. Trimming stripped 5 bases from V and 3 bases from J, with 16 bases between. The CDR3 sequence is CASSLTGREDTEAFF. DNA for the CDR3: TGTGCCAGCAGTCTAACCGGCAGGGAGGACACTGAAGCTTTCTTT.

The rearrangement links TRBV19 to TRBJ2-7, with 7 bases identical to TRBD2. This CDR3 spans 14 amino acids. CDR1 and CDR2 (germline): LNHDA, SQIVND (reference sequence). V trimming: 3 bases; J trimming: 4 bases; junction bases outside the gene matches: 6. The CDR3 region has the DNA TGTGCCAGTAGTATGGGAGGGTTTGGTTACGAGCAGTACTTC. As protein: CASSMGGFGYEQYF.

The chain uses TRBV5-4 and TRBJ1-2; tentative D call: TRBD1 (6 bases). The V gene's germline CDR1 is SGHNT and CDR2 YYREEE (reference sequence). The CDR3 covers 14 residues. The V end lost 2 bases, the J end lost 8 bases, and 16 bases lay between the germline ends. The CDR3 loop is CASSFDRRHGGYTF. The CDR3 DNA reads TGTGCCAGCAGCTTTGACAGGCGTCATGGGGGCTACACCTTC. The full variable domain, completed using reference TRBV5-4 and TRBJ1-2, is ETGVTQSPTHLIKTRGQQVTLRCSSQSGHNTVSWYQQALGQGPQFIFQYYREEENGRGNFPPRFSGLQFPNYSSELNVNALELDDSALYLCASSFDRRHGGYTFGSGTRLTVV.

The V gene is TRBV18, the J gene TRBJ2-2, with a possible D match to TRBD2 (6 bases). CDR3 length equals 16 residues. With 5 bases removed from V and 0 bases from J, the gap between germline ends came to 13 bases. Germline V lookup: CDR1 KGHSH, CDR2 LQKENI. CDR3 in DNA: TGTGCCAGCTCATCGTCCGGGACTTCGAACACCGGGGAGCTGTTTTTT. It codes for CASSSSGTSNTGELFF. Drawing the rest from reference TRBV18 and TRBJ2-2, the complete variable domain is NAGVMQNPRHLVRRRGQEARLRCSPMKGHSHVYWYRQLPEEGLKFMVYLQKENIIDESGMPKERFSAEFPKEGPSILRIQQVVRGDSAAYFCASSSSGTSNTGELFFGEGSRLTVL.

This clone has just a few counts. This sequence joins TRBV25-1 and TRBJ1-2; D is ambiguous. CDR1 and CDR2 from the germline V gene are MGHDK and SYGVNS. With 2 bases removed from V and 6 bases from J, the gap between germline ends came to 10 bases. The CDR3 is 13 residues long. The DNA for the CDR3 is TGTGCCAGCAGTGAACCGGGAGTCCATGGCTACACCTTC. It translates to CASSEPGVHGYTF.